A selection of T cell receptor beta chains follows, all from one sample in a study of blood T cell repertoires in COVID-19. Sequencing was performed with immunoSEQ multiplex PCR; in TCRdb, only in-frame clones are kept and a portion is missing. The table lists 200,000 to 250,000 clones, 84% of them singletons. The sample comprised peripheral blood. Receptors originate from a woman aged 55-70 years who had recovered from COVID-19. The CDR3 runs from the conserved cysteine through the conserved F or W. A D gene is named only where the DNA matches it firmly. Only some rows state a clone size, as once, few, many or a class for expanded clones.

size	D	V	J	CDR3	DNA
NA	NA	TRBV9	TRBJ1-2	CASSAGREYTF	TGTGCCAGCAGCGCTGGGAGGGAGTACACCTTC
NA	NA	TRBV4-1	TRBJ1-2	CASSPGEGGYTF	TGCGCCAGCAGCCCCGGGGAGGGCGGCTACACCTTC
NA	TRBD1	TRBV2	TRBJ2-5	CASSEGTGARGETQYF	TGTGCCAGCAGTGAGGGGACAGGGGCCCGAGGAGAGACCCAGTACTTC
NA	TRBD1	TRBV27	TRBJ1-1	CASSLGGQGVNTEAFF	TGTGCCAGCAGTTTAGGGGGACAGGGGGTGAACACTGAAGCTTTCTTT
NA	TRBD1	TRBV19	TRBJ1-1	CASSTQTGGDTEAFF	TGTGCCAGTAGTACCCAGACAGGGGGTGACACTGAAGCTTTCTTT
NA	NA	TRBV4-3	TRBJ2-2	CASSQDRVYTGELFF	TGCGCCAGCAGCCAAGACAGGGTATACACCGGGGAGCTGTTTTTT
many	NA	TRBV6-5	TRBJ2-7	CATQDNREQYF	TGTGCCACCCAAGACAACCGCGAGCAGTACTTC
once	NA	TRBV4-1	TRBJ1-2	CASSQLGEANYTF	TGCGCCAGCAGCCAGTTAGGGGAGGCCAACTACACCTTC
NA	NA	TRBV3-1/TRBV3-2	TRBJ2-2	CASSQGPRQGNTGELFF	TGTGCCAGCAGCCAAGGGCCTAGGCAAGGGAACACCGGGGAGCTGTTTTTT
NA	NA	TRBV10-3	TRBJ1-2	CAISETVYGYTF	TGTGCCATCAGTGAAACAGTCTATGGCTACACCTTC
once	TRBD1	TRBV14	TRBJ1-4	CASSGTGRSEKLFF	TGTGCCAGCAGTGGGACAGGGCGATCAGAAAAACTGTTTTTT
NA	NA	TRBV19	TRBJ1-6	CASTNRDTRRSSPLHF	TGTGCCAGTACAAACCGGGACACTCGTAGGAGTTCACCCCTCCACTTT
NA	NA	TRBV6-5	TRBJ2-3	CASSRLVGDTQYF	TGTGCCAGCAGCCGACTAGTTGGAGATACGCAGTATTTT
NA	TRBD2	TRBV10-1	TRBJ2-3	CASSESTSGGPDTQYF	TGCGCCAGCAGTGAGTCGACTAGCGGGGGGCCGGATACGCAGTATTTT
NA	NA	TRBV12-5	TRBJ2-7	CASGLVRFGGKSYEQYF	TGTGCTAGTGGTTTGGTACGTTTTGGGGGCAAGTCCTACGAGCAGTACTTC
NA	NA	TRBV20-1	TRBJ2-3	CSANRGLTQYF	TGCAGTGCTAATCGGGGTTTAACGCAGTATTTT
NA	NA	TRBV7-8	TRBJ2-7	CASSLLGGGSYEQYF	TGTGCCAGCAGCCTTTTGGGAGGGGGCTCCTACGAGCAGTACTTC
NA	TRBD1	TRBV5-6	TRBJ1-2	CASSLGARGRYTF	TGTGCCAGCAGCTTGGGGGCGAGGGGGCGGTACACCTTC
NA	TRBD1	TRBV5-1	TRBJ1-6	CASSEGQGYSPLHF	TGCGCCAGCAGCGAGGGACAGGGTTATTCACCCCTCCACTTT
NA	TRBD2	TRBV5-6	TRBJ2-3	CASRPSGGTDTQYF	TGTGCCAGCAGACCCAGCGGGGGCACAGATACGCAGTATTTT
NA	TRBD1	TRBV18	TRBJ1-1	CASSVGTGMNTEAFF	TGTGCCAGCTCAGTCGGGACAGGAATGAACACTGAAGCTTTCTTT
NA	NA	TRBV19	TRBJ1-3	CASSMMGGSGNTIYF	TGTGCCAGTAGTATGATGGGGGGCTCTGGAAACACCATATATTTT
NA	TRBD1	TRBV6-5	TRBJ1-2	CASSYLYRGQDGYTF	TGTGCCAGCAGTTACTTATACAGGGGGCAGGATGGCTACACCTTC
NA	TRBD1	TRBV5-8	TRBJ2-7	CASSPPPGQGSYEQYF	TGTGCCAGCAGCCCTCCCCCGGGACAGGGGTCCTACGAGCAGTACTTC
few	NA	TRBV6-2/TRBV6-3	TRBJ1-3	CASSYSRRRSSGNTIYF	TGTGCCAGCAGTTACTCGAGGAGGCGGTCCTCTGGAAACACCATATATTTT
once	TRBD2	TRBV6-2/TRBV6-3	TRBJ2-2	CASSYLTSPPGELFF	TGTGCCAGCAGTTACCTGACTAGCCCCCCCGGGGAGCTGTTTTTT
NA	TRBD1	TRBV6-5	TRBJ1-2	CASSAGQGSYGYTF	TGTGCCAGCAGCGCGGGACAGGGAAGCTATGGCTACACCTTC
NA	NA	TRBV30	TRBJ1-5	CAWSAGHLLDQPQHF	TGTGCCTGGAGTGCGGGACATCTTTTGGATCAGCCCCAGCATTTT
once	NA	TRBV5-1	TRBJ1-3	CASRLRSGNTIYF	TGCGCCAGCAGGCTACGCTCTGGAAACACCATATATTTT
NA	TRBD2	TRBV19	TRBJ2-2	CAGSDSGGSGTGELFF	TGTGCCGGCAGCGATAGCGGGGGCTCGGGCACCGGGGAGCTGTTTTTT
NA	NA	TRBV5-1	TRBJ1-2	CASREVNYGYTF	TGCGCCAGCAGGGAGGTAAACTATGGCTACACCTTC
NA	TRBD1	TRBV30	TRBJ2-7	CAWSKGTGVHEQYF	TGTGCCTGGAGCAAGGGGACAGGGGTTCACGAGCAGTACTTC
once	TRBD1	TRBV3-1/TRBV3-2	TRBJ1-6	CASSQDIRGPVGSPLHF	TGTGCCAGCAGCCAAGATATAAGGGGGCCGGTGGGTTCACCCCTCCACTTT
NA	NA	TRBV3-1/TRBV3-2	TRBJ1-1	CASSQVTGNTEAFF	TGTGCCAGCAGCCAAGTTACGGGTAACACTGAAGCTTTCTTT
NA	TRBD2	TRBV9	TRBJ2-2	CASSAALTSGGAGTGELFF	TGTGCCAGCAGCGCCGCTCTGACTAGCGGGGGGGCTGGCACCGGGGAGCTGTTTTTT
NA	NA	TRBV6-5	TRBJ2-4	CASSYSRQGLISYF	TGTGCCAGCAGTTACTCTAGGCAGGGATTAATTTCGTACTTC
NA	NA	TRBV3-1/TRBV3-2	TRBJ1-2	CASTVGGAYGYTF	TGTGCCAGCACCGTGGGGGGTGCCTATGGCTACACCTTC
NA	TRBD2	TRBV24-1	TRBJ2-1	CATALGGSSYNEQFF	TGTGCCACGGCACTGGGGGGGAGCTCCTACAATGAGCAGTTCTTC
NA	NA	TRBV6-1	TRBJ1-1	CASSEARGEAFF	TGTGCCAGCAGTGAGGCCCGGGGGGAAGCTTTCTTT
NA	NA	TRBV18	TRBJ1-3	CASSPRRVTGNTIYF	TGTGCCAGCTCACCACGGCGGGTAACTGGAAACACCATATATTTT
NA	NA	TRBV7-2	TRBJ2-5	CASSLEPGPQETQYF	TGTGCCAGCAGCTTAGAGCCAGGGCCCCAAGAGACCCAGTACTTC
NA	NA	TRBV18	TRBJ1-3	CASSPPGFSGNTIYF	TGTGCCAGCTCACCACCTGGCTTCTCTGGAAACACCATATATTTT
NA	TRBD1	TRBV4-1	TRBJ2-1	CASSQLGQGIGNEQFF	TGCGCCAGCAGCCAGCTGGGACAGGGTATCGGGAATGAGCAGTTCTTC
NA	NA	TRBV19	TRBJ1-2	CASSKGGEANYGYTF	TGTGCCAGTAGTAAAGGAGGGGAAGCTAACTATGGCTACACCTTC
NA	NA	TRBV18	TRBJ1-1	CASSQDRNTEAFF	TGTGCCAGCTCACAGGACAGGAACACTGAAGCTTTCTTT
NA	TRBD1	TRBV9	TRBJ2-7	CASSRGRVGEQYF	TGTGCCAGCAGCAGGGGGCGGGTTGGAGAGCAGTACTTC
NA	NA	TRBV2	TRBJ1-2	CANPTQGLVGYTF	TGTGCCAACCCGACCCAGGGGTTGGTTGGCTACACCTTC
NA	NA	TRBV24-1	TRBJ2-7	CATSDLGRHPSYEQYF	TGTGCCACCAGTGATTTGGGCAGGCACCCTTCCTACGAGCAGTACTTC
NA	TRBD2	TRBV18	TRBJ2-2	CASSPLAGELNTGELFF	TGTGCCAGCTCACCCCTAGCGGGGGAACTGAACACCGGGGAGCTGTTTTTT